This TCR beta chain was retrieved from a study of a mutant IDH1 vaccine in newly diagnosed glioma. About the study: Before enrollment, patients got radiotherapy alone, temozolomide alone, or mostly the combination. Week 35 brought visit V12, which was followed by visit V13 at week 47.

Assay: immunoSEQ multiplex PCR; the TCRdb copy retains only in-frame clones and omits some. This sample has over 30,000 clones; almost 80% occur once, and the top ten carry about a tenth. As for this clone: As yet, its antigen is unknown.

Trimming left V 1 base short and J 4 bases short, with 11 bases between. CDR1 SNHLY and CDR2 FYNNEI come from the germline V gene. This CDR3 is 14 amino acids long. Findings and caveats of the study: Seemingly, pseudoprogression had no relation to changes in the top peripheral T cell clonotypes.

Time point in this sample: week 35, safety follow-up. In every dose of vaccine, 300 ug of mutant IDH1 20-mer peptide was given alongside topical imiquimod. Patients in the study were vaccinated eight times, receiving shots in weeks 1, 3, 5, 7, 11, 15, 19 and 23. The starting material was PBMCs, obtained from a glioma patient whose treatment included an IDH1 peptide vaccine. The chain combines TRBV2 with TRBJ2-7; D uncertain. The source of this sequence is a woman aged 30 to 39 with glioma. Some clones in this sample may be carry-over from other donors' samples. CDR3 in amino acids: CASSEVERLYEQYF. CDR3 DNA sequence: TGTGCCAGCAGTGAAGTTGAAAGGCTATACGAGCAGTACTTC.